In this sample, the clone carrying this TCR beta chain turned up many times. The antigen is unknown. TCRdb analysed the reads with MiXCR anew, one entry per CDR3 protein. The table shows nearly 450,000 distinct CDR3 sequences, with roughly 31% occurring only once. The sample belongs to a study of T cell repertoires in cytomegalovirus infection. Study information: It can be stated that public TCR beta signatures indicated CMV infection as well as a matching HLA type.

Study results and caveats: Individuals carrying CMV plus the relevant HLA were identified by cumulative frequency of public TCR beta families. Clonotype analysis showed dominance of the ex vivo response by HLA-C-restricted CMV-specific TCR beta clonotypes.

Sequencing used PBMCs. The receptor was derived from a human donor in good health (CMV status not recorded). Some clones in this sample may be carry-over from other donors' samples.

The CDR3 region is CASSGTGRQETQYF. CDR3 coding DNA: TGTGCCAGCAGTGGGACAGGGAGACAAGAGACCCAGTACTTC. The V call is TRBV27, the J call TRBJ2-5; 9 positions agree with TRBD1. This CDR3 is 14 amino acids long. CDR1 is MNHEY and CDR2 is SMNVEV in the germline V gene (reference sequence). V shed 5 bases and J 2 bases; nucleotides not matched to a gene: 3.